This entry lists 24 T cell receptor beta chains sequenced from one sample in a study of T cell repertoires in aging, cancer and after chemotherapy. Multiplex touch-down PCR with TRB-A/B primers amplified rearranged V-D-J TRB sequences. Using its own MiXCR run on the multiplex PCR reads, TCRdb lists one record per CDR3 protein. The table has about 2,900 distinct CDR3 sequences, 20% to 25% seen once. Amplification of TCR beta used genomic DNA extracted from peripheral blood. Sequencing was done on a sample of blood. The receptors shown here come from a human donor with a blood cancer.

By sample share, this clonotype is medium-sized. The V gene is TRBV6-6, the J gene TRBJ2-1; 15 bases map to TRBD2. After removal of 5 bases from V and 8 bases from J, the junction contained 4 bases not matched to a gene. This CDR3 is built from 15 residues. CDR1 is MNHNY, CDR2 SVGAGI, per germline (reference sequence). The CDR3: CASSPGLAGGYEQFF. The CDR3 coding sequence is TGTGCCAGCAGTCCGGGACTAGCGGGGGGCTATGAGCAGTTCTTC.

With regard to this clonotype: Being one base from a much bigger clone, this may be a read error. The V gene is TRBV15, the J gene TRBJ1-5; D call uncertain. The CDR3 spans 15 residues. V lost 0 bases and J 6 bases, leaving 12 bases between the germline ends. CDR1 is LNHNV, CDR2 YYDKDF, per germline (reference sequence). The CDR3 reads CATSRDSAGGQPQHF. The CDR3 nucleotides are TGTGCCACCAGCAGAGATTCGGCAGGCGGTCAGCCCCAGCATTTT.

In its sample, this clonotype is medium-sized. V and J are TRBV24-1 and TRBJ2-1, with a weak D call TRBD2 (6 bases). The CDR3 has 12 amino acids. The germline CDR1 and CDR2 sequences are KGHDR and SFDVKD. The ends were cut back, 3 bases at V and 12 bases at J, with 11 bases in the middle. The CDR3 spells CATSDVRAGQFF. Written as DNA, the CDR3 is TGTGCCACCAGTGATGTCAGAGCGGGGCAGTTCTTC.

Judged by abundance, this clonotype is medium-sized (0.01 to 0.1%). The V and J genes are TRBV19 and TRBJ2-3; 7 bases are shared with TRBD2. CDR1 LNHDA and CDR2 SQIVND come from the germline V gene (reference sequence). This CDR3 is built from 13 residues. V trimming: 5 bases; J trimming: 4 bases; junction bases outside the gene matches: 3. The CDR3 loop reads CASSYGGSDTQYF. DNA for the CDR3: TGTGCCAGTAGTTACGGGGGGTCAGATACGCAGTATTTT.

The chain employs TRBV12-3 or TRBV12-4 and TRBJ2-1, with D perhaps TRBD1 (10 bases). The CDR3 is 19 amino acids. V lost 5 bases to trimming and J lost 3 bases, with 26 bases between them. The CDR3 nucleotides read TGTGCCAGCAGTGACCCTAGCGGGACAGGGGTCGTGGGCTACAATGAGCAGTTCTTC. Translated, it gives CASSDPSGTGVVGYNEQFF.

Concerning this clonotype: At one boundary the junction diverges from the germline segment, which might be a read error. The rearrangement uses TRBV12-3 or TRBV12-4 and TRBJ2-1; 10 bases match TRBD2. The CDR3 extends over 15 amino acids. CDR3 DNA sequence: TGTGCCAGCGAGCGGGAGGGCCGGTCCTGCAATGAGCAGTTCTTC. As protein: CASEREGRSCNEQFF.

The V gene is TRBV20-1, the J gene TRBJ2-1, with TRBD2 identical over 9 bases. This CDR3 region has 16 residues. The germline gives CDR1 DFQATT, CDR2 SNEGSKA (reference sequence). The V gene end was trimmed by 5 bases and the J gene end by 4 bases; junction bases not matched to a gene: 12. CDR3 in DNA: TGCAGTGCTGGATCCCCTTTAGCGGGAGCTTACAATGAGCAGTTCTTC. It codes for CSAGSPLAGAYNEQFF.

The chain joins TRBV7-9 to TRBJ2-7; weak D call: TRBD1 (5 bases). Trimming cost V 6 bases and J 5 bases, with 17 bases left between them. Germline CDR1 SEHNR, CDR2 FQNEAQ (reference sequence). CDR3 length: 14 amino acids. The CDR3 spells CASSLARVRHEQYF. The CDR3 bases are TGTGCCAGCAGTTTGGCCAGGGTGAGGCACGAGCAGTACTTC.

This clonotype is classed as medium-sized. This CDR3 is CASSASGAVQPQHF. The CDR3 coding sequence is TGTGCCAGCTCAGCGAGCGGGGCCGTTCAGCCCCAGCATTTT. The chain joins TRBV18 to TRBJ1-5; a possible D gene is TRBD1 (5 bases). This CDR3 is 14 amino acids long. Trimming took 5 bases from V and 6 from J, leaving 14 bases between them. The V gene's germline CDR1 is KGHSH and CDR2 LQKENI.

V is TRBV20-1 and J is TRBJ2-5; 7 nucleotides line up with TRBD2. Germline V gives CDR1 DFQATT, CDR2 SNEGSKA (reference sequence). The V and J ends lost 2 bases and 4 bases, in that order; junction bases with no gene match: 4. The CDR3 loop spans 13 amino acids. CDR3 residues: CSARRGGSETQYF. In DNA form, the CDR3 reads TGCAGTGCTAGACGGGGAGGGTCAGAGACCCAGTACTTC.

The V gene is TRBV20-1, the J gene TRBJ2-3, with 11 bases matching TRBD2. CDR1 is DFQATT and CDR2 is SNEGSKA in the germline V gene (reference sequence). Losses at the gene ends were 0 bases for V and 4 bases for J; bases not matched to a gene: 6. The CDR3 length is 16 residues. CDR3 protein: CSAREPSGRFPDTQYF. The CDR3 nucleotides are TGCAGTGCTAGAGAGCCTAGCGGGAGGTTTCCAGATACGCAGTATTTT.

This clonotype rates as medium-sized (0.01 to 0.1%). The V call is TRBV5-1, the J call TRBJ2-3, with a possible D match to TRBD1 (6 bases). Germline values: CDR1 SGHRS, CDR2 YFSETQ. Trimming cost V 1 base and J 6 bases, with 15 bases left between them. The CDR3 is made up of 15 amino acids. The DNA for the CDR3 is TGCGCCAGCAGCTTGAGCGGAGGCCAGGGGGATACGCAGTATTTT. This translates into CASSLSGGQGDTQYF.

This clonotype is medium-sized by share. The gene calls are TRBV11-3 and TRBJ2-6; D is uncertain. The CDR3 is 15 amino acids. V dropped 2 bases and J dropped 0 bases, with 5 bases sitting between them. CDR1 SGHNT and CDR2 YENEEA come from the germline V gene. CDR3 sequence: CASSLSGSGANVLTF. CDR3 sequence (DNA): TGTGCCAGCAGCTTAAGTGGCTCTGGGGCCAACGTCCTGACTTTC.

Sample share makes this clonotype medium-sized. A junction boundary mismatches the germline segment, possibly from a read error. The rearrangement uses TRBV15 and TRBJ2-4; D gene ambiguous. This CDR3 is 12 amino acids long. CDR1 LNHNV and CDR2 YYDKDF come from the germline V gene (reference sequence). In nucleotides, the CDR3 is TGTGCCACCAGCAGAGCCCAAAACATTCAGTACTTC. Its translation: CATSRAQNIQYF. Filled out from reference TRBV15 and TRBJ2-4, the complete variable domain reads DAMVIQNPRYQVTQFGKPVTLSCSQTLNHNVMYWYQQKSSQAPKLLFHYYDKDFNNEADTPDNFQSRRPNTSFCFLDIRSPGLGDTAMYLCATSRAQNIQYFGAGTRLSVL.

A remark on this clonotype: This clone may be a read error of a much larger clone one base away. The V call is TRBV7-2, the J call TRBJ2-1, with 8 nucleotides matching TRBD1. With V trimmed by 6 bases and J by 9 bases, 13 bases remained unmatched. CDR1 is SGHTA, CDR2 FQGNSA, per germline. The CDR3 is 15 residues long. The CDR3 loop reads CASSPWTGTVSEQFF. CDR3 DNA sequence: TGTGCCAGCAGTCCTTGGACAGGGACGGTCAGTGAGCAGTTCTTC.

The chain couples TRBV12-3 or TRBV12-4 to TRBJ1-2; D gene uncertain. The V gene lost 1 base and the J gene lost 2 bases, with 8 bases spanning the gap. The CDR3 is made up of 14 amino acids. The CDR3 DNA sequence: TGTGCCAGCAGTTTAGATCTAGGGAACTATGGCTACACCTTC. Its translation: CASSLDLGNYGYTF.

This clonotype is deemed medium-sized. V and J are TRBV10-3 and TRBJ1-2, with TRBD1 identical over 7 bases. The CDR3 contains 13 residues. V trimming: 6 bases; J trimming: 7 bases; junction bases outside the gene matches: 8. Germline loops: CDR1 ENHRY, CDR2 SYGVKD. The CDR3 nucleotides read TGTGCCATCAGCGGGAACGACAGGGCTGGCTACACCTTC. This codes for CAISGNDRAGYTF.

V gene TRBV20-1 combines with J gene TRBJ2-6, with 7 nucleotides matching TRBD2. With 3 bases clipped from V and 0 bases from J, the junction kept 2 bases outside the gene matches. Germline CDR1 reads DFQATT; CDR2 reads SNEGSKA (reference sequence). This CDR3 has 15 residues. The DNA for the CDR3 is TGCAGTGCTAGGGGAGGGGCCTCTGGGGCCAACGTCCTGACTTTC. Its protein is CSARGGASGANVLTF.

The gene calls are TRBV19 and TRBJ2-1, with 13 nucleotides matching TRBD2. Trimming at V came to 5 bases and at J to 5 bases, leaving 6 bases not matched to a gene. This CDR3 has 16 residues. Germline CDR1 reads LNHDA; CDR2 reads SQIVND (reference sequence). In DNA, the CDR3 is TGTGCCAGTAGTCCTAGGACTAGCGGGGGAAACAATGAGCAGTTCTTC. This encodes CASSPRTSGGNNEQFF.

By sample fraction, this clonotype is medium-sized (0.01 to 0.1%). The gene calls are TRBV6-5 and TRBJ2-1; 10 bases are shared with TRBD2. In germline, CDR1 is MNHEY, CDR2 SVGAGI. The CDR3 sequence is 15 residues long. After removal of 2 bases from V and 7 bases from J, the junction contained 5 bases not matched to a gene. Here the CDR3 DNA reads TGTGCCAGCAGTTACGAGCGGGGGGGCTCAAATGAGCAGTTCTTC. Translated, it gives CASSYERGGSNEQFF.

This clonotype was observed a handful of times. This chain uses TRBV5-1 with TRBJ1-1; 11 bases are shared with TRBD1. Germline CDR1 and CDR2: SGHRS and YFSETQ. This CDR3 is built from 15 residues. J lost 2 bases, V lost 4 bases, and 4 bases had no gene match. CDR3 DNA sequence: TGCGCCAGCAGCCCCGGGACAGGGGGAAACACTGAAGCTTTCTTT. Its protein is CASSPGTGGNTEAFF.

This clonotype rates as medium-sized. V is TRBV6-5 and J is TRBJ1-2; D unclear. CDR1 and CDR2 (germline): MNHEY, SVGAGI. With 0 bases removed from V and 0 bases from J, the gap between germline ends came to 8 bases. The CDR3 has 15 amino acids. Written as DNA, the CDR3 is TGTGCCAGCAGTTACTCTACAGCTACTAACTATGGCTACACCTTC. This sequence encodes CASSYSTATNYGYTF.

The chain has TRBV5-4 and TRBJ2-7; 8 bases are a match to TRBD2. The V and J ends lost 4 bases and 2 bases, in that order; junction bases with no gene match: 8. The CDR3 extends over 15 amino acids. Germline V gene data show CDR1 as SGHNT and CDR2 as YYREEE (reference sequence). CDR3 in amino acids: CASSPGGAEPYEQYF. The CDR3 nucleotides read TGTGCCAGCAGCCCGGGGGGGGCGGAGCCCTACGAGCAGTACTTC.

By its share, this clonotype is medium-sized. The gene calls are TRBV6-1 and TRBJ2-2, with D uncertain. The germline V gene has CDR1 MNHNS and CDR2 SASEGT. V shed 5 bases and J shed 9 bases, with 10 bases lying between them. This CDR3 spans 12 amino acids. CDR3 amino acids: CASSRVHRELFF. The CDR3 DNA is TGTGCCAGCAGTAGAGTTCACCGGGAGCTGTTTTTT.